The sequence of this T cell receptor beta chain was determined in a study of read filtering for tumor transcriptome and immune sequencing. As for the study in general: The cohort had over 16 men and over twelve women aged roughly 40 to 80, mean around 66 years.

This library used 300 to 450 ng RNA and molecular barcoded adaptors spanning alpha/delta and beta/gamma chains. Each CDR3 protein gets one entry after TCRdb re-called the reads with MiXCR. The sample carries around 35,000 distinct CDR3 sequences, roughly an eighth recorded once. CDR1 SEHNR and CDR2 FQNEAQ come from the germline V gene (reference sequence). V gave up 5 bases and J gave up 5 bases, with 10 bases separating them. This CDR3 contains 12 residues. The TCR originated in a donor aged 40 or over with multiple myeloma. Sequencing input: a population of CD138-negative cells sorted from bone marrow. The J gene is TRBJ2-7, the V gene TRBV7-9; a weak D match, TRBD1 (6 bases). The CDR3 loop reads CASSAGTNEQYF. CDR3 sequence (DNA): TGTGCCAGCAGCGCCGGGACAAACGAGCAGTACTTC.